This TCR beta chain stems from a study of CD8 T cells in ankylosing spondylitis (dated by TCRdb to between 2016 and 2019). Regarding the study in general: The study set out to find disease-linked TCR variants by profiling T cell receptor beta repertoires in ankylosing spondylitis patients and healthy donors. Samples of peripheral blood were taken, and for ankylosing spondylitis patients, synovial fluid was collected as well. In total, the full study cohort was made up of approximately 99 healthy donors and approximately 27 ankylosing spondylitis patients. General study outcomes and caveats: Some TCR beta motif variants had previously been reported in synovial fluid and blood of reactive arthritis patients, which suggested common disease-initiation mechanisms. A TCR beta motif of seven or eight highly homologous amino acid variants appeared characteristic of blood from ankylosing spondylitis patients. The disease-linked clones were reported as significantly enriched in matched synovial fluid samples from ankylosing spondylitis patients. The disease-linked clones had a CD8+ phenotype and were found at relatively low frequencies in peripheral blood.

The sequencer listed for this sample is Illumina HiSeq 2500. Quantitative 5'-RACE with molecular barcodes was the method used to prepare the TCR beta libraries. The authors processed their data as follows. A new computational method based on a probabilistic model of VDJ rearrangement was used to identify disease-linked TCR variants. TCRdb reprocessed the public reads (quality trimming at Q25 with fastp, clone calling with MiXCR) and kept in-frame beta chains. Entries that share a CDR3 protein sequence are merged under the most common genes and DNA. These V and J calls rely on TCRdb rather than the paper's analysis. Across this sample there are under 250,000 distinct CDR3 sequences, with roughly a third seen only once. The ten largest clonotypes hold roughly 4.2% of the sample. As regards this clonotype: The target of this receptor is not known. Base qualities are missing; no much larger clone stands one base away.

From its cysteine to its phenylalanine, the CDR3 spans 15 amino acids. The retained sequence is limited to the CDR3, 45 bases, with the frame set at the first base. The germline V gene yields MNHEY for CDR1 and SVGAGI for CDR2. V loses 3 bases of germline sequence and J loses 4 bases, and the interval between the two ends is 16 bases. Sequencing was performed on blood, either unsorted or a sorted T cell fraction (not recorded which). The sequence derives from a male donor with ankylosing spondylitis or in good health (not recorded which). The chain joins TRBV6-5 to TRBJ2-7; the D gene is perhaps TRBD1 or TRBD2, each of them matching over 5 bases. The nucleotide sequence is TGTGCCAGCAGTTATCGGGACCCACGAAAGTACGAGCAGTACTTC. Translated, this is CASSYRDPRKYEQYF.